These T cell receptor beta chains were read from a single sample in a study of regulatory T cells in long-lasting Graves disease. TCRdb reprocessed the multiplex PCR reads via MiXCR and lists one record per CDR3 protein. The sample carries about 460,000 distinct CDR3 sequences, about 20% recorded once. The specimen comprised peripheral blood mononuclear cells (PBMCs), sampled when the disease was refractory, from a patient treated with antithyroid drugs. Every receptor here comes from a female donor with Graves disease. The CDR3 runs from the conserved cysteine through the conserved F or W. Fields, in order: D gene, V gene, J gene, clone size, CDR3 protein, CDR3 DNA. D genes are given only for firm matches. The size field is filled for only some rows; it gives once, few, many or a size class.

>-|TRBV6-5|TRBJ1-1|many
CASSYSRWESSEAFF
TGTGCCAGCAGTTACAGCCGATGGGAGTCGAGTGAAGCTTTCTTT
>-|TRBV7-2|TRBJ2-3|few
CASSLAASTDTQYF
TGTGCCAGCAGCTTAGCAGCCAGCACAGATACGCAGTATTTT
>-|TRBV5-6|TRBJ2-2|few
CASSLDYRENTGELFF
TGTGCCAGCAGCTTGGACTACAGGGAGAACACCGGGGAGCTGTTTTTT
>TRBD2|TRBV29-1|TRBJ2-5|many
CSVEPGLAGLGGAQYF
TGCAGCGTTGAGCCGGGACTAGCGGGGCTCGGGGGGGCCCAGTACTTC
>-|TRBV4-1|TRBJ1-5|-
CASSQDPASSNQPQHF
TGCGCCAGCAGCCAAGACCCAGCAAGTAGCAATCAGCCCCAGCATTTT
>TRBD1|TRBV3-1|TRBJ2-7|-
CASSSRQGAGEQYF
TGTGCCAGCAGCTCCCGACAGGGGGCTGGCGAGCAGTACTTC
>-|TRBV19|TRBJ2-3|-
CASSTGPWDTQYF
TGTGCCAGTAGCACAGGCCCCTGGGATACGCAGTATTTT
>-|TRBV20-1|TRBJ1-6|many
CSAAGTDNSPLHF
TGCAGTGCTGCCGGGACCGATAATTCACCCCTCCACTTT
>-|TRBV19|TRBJ1-1|many
CATRHGNTEAFF
TGTGCCACCCGACACGGGAACACTGAAGCTTTCTTT
>-|TRBV18|TRBJ2-1|-
CASSPFSDNEQFF
TGTGCCAGCTCACCATTCTCAGACAATGAGCAGTTCTTC
>-|TRBV28|TRBJ2-2|many
CASSPPGLTGELFF
TGTGCCAGCAGCCCACCTGGACTTACCGGGGAGCTGTTTTTT
>TRBD2|TRBV10-3|TRBJ2-5|-
CAISGRRLAGQETQYF
TGTGCCATCAGTGGAAGGAGGCTAGCGGGTCAAGAGACCCAGTACTTC
>TRBD2|TRBV28|TRBJ2-7|many
CASSLLGGSYEQYF
TGTGCCAGCAGTTTACTGGGCGGGAGTTACGAGCAGTACTTC
>-|TRBV11-2|TRBJ2-7|many
CASNAWAMDEQYF
TGTGCCAGCAATGCATGGGCGATGGACGAGCAGTACTTC
>-|TRBV5-1|TRBJ2-7|-
CASRRTRTYEQYF
TGCGCCAGCAGAAGGACAAGGACATACGAGCAGTACTTC
>TRBD1|TRBV6-1|TRBJ2-2|many
CASREDRVVTGELFF
TGTGCCAGCAGAGAGGACAGGGTGGTCACCGGGGAGCTGTTTTTT
>-|TRBV28|TRBJ2-2|many
CASSFQITGEDTGELFF
TGTGCCAGCAGTTTCCAAATTACAGGGGAGGACACCGGGGAGCTGTTTTTT
>-|TRBV25-1|TRBJ1-3|many
CASSTTGSGNTIYF
TGTGCCAGCAGTACAACAGGGTCGGGAAACACCATATATTTT
>-|TRBV2|TRBJ2-5|many
CASSGPGTETQYF
TGTGCCAGCAGTGGACCGGGTACAGAGACCCAGTACTTC
>TRBD2|TRBV6-2/TRBV6-3|TRBJ2-5|many
CASSWAPGRPGLAEETQYF
TGTGCCAGCAGTTGGGCTCCGGGACGTCCGGGACTAGCGGAAGAGACCCAGTACTTC
>-|TRBV7-2|TRBJ1-1|many
CASTQGGNTEAFF
TGTGCCAGTACCCAGGGCGGAAACACTGAAGCTTTCTTT
>-|TRBV20-1|TRBJ2-1|-
CSARTPGRRYNEQFF
TGCAGTGCTAGGACCCCGGGACGTAGGTACAATGAGCAGTTCTTC
>-|TRBV6-5|TRBJ2-7|many
CASSYGQGEGEQYF
TGTGCCAGCAGTTACGGGCAGGGGGAGGGGGAGCAGTACTTC
>-|TRBV12-5|TRBJ2-3|-
CASGLEGVADTQYF
TGTGCTAGTGGTTTGGAGGGGGTTGCAGATACGCAGTATTTT
>-|TRBV28|TRBJ2-7|many
CASTKGRRTFSYEQYF
TGTGCCAGCACCAAGGGACGGCGAACTTTTTCCTACGAGCAGTACTTC
>TRBD2|TRBV19|TRBJ2-7|-
CATGTGGDPYEQYF
TGTGCCACCGGTACCGGGGGGGATCCCTACGAGCAGTACTTC
>-|TRBV10-3|TRBJ1-1|-
CAISVGDNTEAFF
TGTGCCATCAGTGTAGGGGACAACACTGAAGCTTTCTTT
>-|TRBV3-1|TRBJ2-7|-
CASSQGSREPTEQYF
TGTGCCAGCAGCCAAGGCAGCAGGGAACCTACCGAGCAGTACTTC
>-|TRBV24-1|TRBJ2-5|many
CATSVLGSGTQYF
TGTGCCACCAGTGTATTAGGGAGCGGGACCCAGTACTTC
>TRBD1|TRBV29-1|TRBJ2-3|few
CSGKVGQGDTQYF
TGCAGCGGGAAGGTCGGACAGGGAGATACGCAGTATTTT
>TRBD1|TRBV7-6|TRBJ2-2|many
CASQGADTGELFF
TGTGCCAGCCAGGGGGCAGACACCGGGGAGCTGTTTTTT
>TRBD2|TRBV7-9|TRBJ2-2|many
CASTISGSGSGELFF
TGTGCCAGCACGATTAGCGGGAGCGGATCCGGGGAGCTGTTTTTT
>-|TRBV18|TRBJ2-5|many
CASSASSRQGETQYF
TGTGCCAGCTCAGCATCTTCGCGCCAAGGGGAGACCCAGTACTTC
>TRBD1|TRBV2|TRBJ1-1|many
CASSDWGTGGNWVNTEAFF
TGTGCCAGCAGTGATTGGGGGACAGGGGGCAATTGGGTGAACACTGAAGCTTTCTTT
>-|TRBV28|TRBJ1-1|many
CASSYIEAFF
TGTGCCAGCAGTTATATTGAAGCTTTCTTT
>-|TRBV2|TRBJ1-5|-
CASSELQSPSNQPQHF
TGTGCCAGCAGTGAATTACAGTCCCCTAGCAATCAGCCCCAGCATTTT
>TRBD1|TRBV12-3/TRBV12-4|TRBJ1-2|-
CASRAGGGYTF
TGTGCCAGCAGGGCAGGGGGTGGCTACACCTTC
>-|TRBV7-2|TRBJ1-6|many
CASSPREGETPLHF
TGTGCCAGCAGCCCCCGGGAAGGAGAGACACCCCTCCACTTT
>-|TRBV13|TRBJ1-2|few
CASSLEGHRNEYGYTF
TGTGCCAGCAGCTTAGAAGGACATCGGAACGAGTATGGCTACACCTTC
>-|TRBV6-1|TRBJ1-3|few
CASRKGSGNTIYF
TGTGCCAGCAGGAAGGGCTCTGGAAACACCATATATTTT
>-|TRBV5-6|TRBJ2-2|-
CATLFGATGELFF
TGTGCCACCCTTTTCGGGGCTACCGGGGAGCTGTTTTTT
>TRBD1|TRBV5-1|TRBJ2-7|-
CASGRTFGTGIYEQYF
TGCGCCAGCGGACGAACTTTCGGGACAGGAATTTACGAGCAGTACTTC
>-|TRBV12-3/TRBV12-4|TRBJ1-2|many
CASSTRDTYLYGYTF
TGTGCCAGCAGTACCCGGGACACATATCTCTATGGCTACACCTTC
>-|TRBV14|TRBJ2-1|-
CASSQPAPLYNEQLF
TGTGCCAGCAGCCAACCGGCCCCCCTCTACAATGAGCAGCTCTTC
>-|TRBV7-6|TRBJ2-7|-
CASSFGGPLYEQYF
TGTGCCAGCAGCTTCGGGGGTCCCCTTTACGAGCAGTACTTC
>-|TRBV18|TRBJ2-5|-
CASSPKSSRAETQYF
TGTGCCAGCTCACCAAAGTCGAGTAGGGCGGAGACCCAGTACTTC
>-|TRBV10-3|TRBJ1-1|few
CAISDPGKNTEAFF
TGTGCCATCAGTGACCCAGGAAAAAACACTGAAGCTTTCTTT
>-|TRBV20-1|TRBJ2-3|-
CSARFAGERDTQYF
TGCAGTGCTAGATTTGCAGGGGAACGGGATACGCAGTATTTT
>-|TRBV6-1|TRBJ1-3|-
CASSKGPSSGNTIYF
TGTGCCAGCAGCAAGGGACCCAGCTCTGGAAACACCATATATTTT
>-|TRBV28|TRBJ2-1|-
CASSLFGGNNEQFF
TGTGCCAGCAGTTTATTTGGAGGGAACAATGAGCAGTTCTTC
>-|TRBV7-2|TRBJ1-1|-
CASSDTGTAMNTEAFF
TGTGCCAGCAGCGACACCGGGACGGCCATGAACACTGAAGCTTTCTTT